This T cell receptor (beta chain) was recovered during a study of shared clonotypes between healthy human individuals. Study-wide context: Each donor contributed plates that comprised three CD4 naive, three CD4 memory, two CD8 naive and one CD8 memory. Study conclusions and caveats: Large sequencing depth failed to make sorted-subset sequencing complete, rarefaction showed.

Points on this clone: Antigen unknown.

There are 16 residues in the CDR3. Germline CDR1 is SGDLS and CDR2 is YYNGEE. V was pared by 0 bases and J by 4 bases, with 13 bases between. A CD45RA+ naive subset and a CD45RA-negative memory subset were split from CD4+ cells. Replicate PCRs from sorted subsets contained 200 ng DNA, which is around 29,000 T cell genomes. Clones were read by immunoSEQ multiplex PCR, and TCRdb kept only the in-frame ones, dropping some. Of roughly 760,000 clones in the sample, around 72% were seen once. The rearrangement uses TRBV9 and TRBJ2-2; D might be TRBD1 (5 bases). Material: memory CD4+ T cells sorted from blood. Subset of the sample: CD45RA-negative fraction. The clonotype originates from a woman in her 30s in good health. The CDR3 loop reads CASSVGMAGFTGELFF. DNA of the CDR3: TGTGCCAGCAGCGTAGGAATGGCAGGGTTCACCGGGGAGCTGTTTTTT.